The sequence of this T cell receptor (beta chain) was determined in a study of CD8 T cells in Susac syndrome. TCR beta from blood CD8+ and CD4+ T cells was sequenced. The individuals used as controls were healthy donors who had been matched for both age and sex. TEMRA cells were FACS-enriched, with CD8+ and CD4+ T cells isolated negatively. Germline V CDR1 and CDR2: LNHNV, YYDKDF (reference sequence). Trimming removed 0 bases at V and 7 bases at J, with 12 bases between. CDR3 length: 14 residues. With random hexamers, about 0.45 to 1 ug RNA was reverse transcribed. By means of immunoSEQ multiplex PCR, TCR beta CDR3 spanning 54 Vbeta and 13 Jbeta underwent amplification. TCRdb passed the immunoSEQ multiplex PCR reads through MiXCR, listing each CDR3 protein once. The profile shows 150,000 or so distinct CDR3 sequences, about 90% of them singletons.

The sequencing input was CD4+ T cells from PBMCs. This TCR came from a human donor in good health. The rearrangement joins TRBV15 to TRBJ2-5; D remains unclear. CDR3 sequence (DNA): TGTGCCACCAGCAGAGATCAAGGGTTCGGGACCCAGTACTTC. Protein product: CATSRDQGFGTQYF.